This TCR beta chain appears in the sequencing data of a study of post-analysis software for immune sequencing data. The CDR3 length is 15 residues. V lost 6 bases, J lost 2 bases, and 17 bases lay in between. Germline assignment: CDR1 WSHSY and CDR2 SAAADI. Built from TCR beta cDNA, the libraries had unique molecular identifiers in them. T cells, about 0.9 to 10 million of them, yielded some 510,000 cDNA molecules. TCRdb ran MiXCR on the PCR reads and lists one entry per CDR3 protein. This table has 700,000 to 900,000 distinct CDR3 sequences, around 45% appearing once. Broader study findings: When patients were compared with controls, 4 or 5 TRBV segments were more frequent, TRBV5-6, TRBV5-1 and TRBV20-1 among them. The normalized Chao1 diversity of multiple sclerosis patients was significantly lower than that of controls. Samples prepared in the same batch strongly co-clustered by F measure.

This clonotype showed up just a few times. As yet, its antigen is unknown. This rearrangement joins TRBV10-2 to TRBJ2-7, with D maybe TRBD1 (6 bases). The source material was blood. This TCR was sampled from a girl under 18 with multiple sclerosis. The CDR3 DNA sequence: TGCGCCAGCAGGGCACCGGGACACGAGCCCTACGAGCAGTACTTC. It is translated as CASRAPGHEPYEQYF.